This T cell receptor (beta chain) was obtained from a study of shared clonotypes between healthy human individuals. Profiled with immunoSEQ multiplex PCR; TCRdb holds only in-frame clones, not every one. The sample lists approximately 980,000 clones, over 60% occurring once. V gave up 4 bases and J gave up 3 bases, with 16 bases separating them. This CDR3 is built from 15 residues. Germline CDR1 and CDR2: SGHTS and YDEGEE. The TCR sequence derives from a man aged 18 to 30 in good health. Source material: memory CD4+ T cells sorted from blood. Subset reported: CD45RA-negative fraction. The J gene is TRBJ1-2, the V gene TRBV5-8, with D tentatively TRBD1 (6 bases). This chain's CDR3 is CASSADSSSYYGYTF. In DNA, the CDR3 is TGTGCCAGCAGCGCGGACAGTTCTTCCTACTATGGCTACACCTTC. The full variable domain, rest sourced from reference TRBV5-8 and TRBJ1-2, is EAGVTQSPTHLIKTRGQQATLRCSPISGHTSVYWYQQALGLGLQFLLWYDEGEERNRGNFPPRFSGRQFPNYSSELNVNALELEDSALYLCASSADSSSYYGYTFGSGTRLTVV.